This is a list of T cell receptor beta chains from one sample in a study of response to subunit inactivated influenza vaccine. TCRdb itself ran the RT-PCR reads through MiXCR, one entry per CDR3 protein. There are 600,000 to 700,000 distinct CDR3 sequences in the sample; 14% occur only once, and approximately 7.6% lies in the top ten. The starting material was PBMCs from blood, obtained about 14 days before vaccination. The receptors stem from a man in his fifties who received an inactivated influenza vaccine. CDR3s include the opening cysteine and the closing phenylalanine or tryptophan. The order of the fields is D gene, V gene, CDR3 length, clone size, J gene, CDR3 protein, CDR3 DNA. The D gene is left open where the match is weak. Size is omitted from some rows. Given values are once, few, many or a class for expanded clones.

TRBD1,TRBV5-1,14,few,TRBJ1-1,CASSFKQGASEAFF,TGCGCCAGCAGCTTCAAACAGGGGGCTAGTGAAGCTTTCTTT
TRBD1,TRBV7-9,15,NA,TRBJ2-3,CASSFLKSGGDTQYF,TGTGCCAGCAGCTTTCTAAAATCAGGGGGAGATACGCAGTATTTT
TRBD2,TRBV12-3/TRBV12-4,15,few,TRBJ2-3,CASTDTSGGADTQYF,TGTGCCAGTACTGACACTAGCGGGGGGGCCGATACGCAGTATTTT
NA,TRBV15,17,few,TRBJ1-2,CATSRGRPPQAHYGYTF,TGTGCCACCAGCAGAGGCCGGCCTCCTCAAGCGCACTATGGCTACACCTTC
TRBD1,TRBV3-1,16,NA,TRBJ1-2,CASSPVGGQGNYGYTF,TGTGCCAGCAGCCCCGTAGGCGGACAGGGAAACTATGGCTACACCTTC
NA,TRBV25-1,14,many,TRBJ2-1,CASNPGPSYNEQFF,TGTGCCAGCAACCCGGGGCCCTCCTACAATGAGCAGTTCTTC
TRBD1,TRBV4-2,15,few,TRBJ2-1,CASSQGDRDFNEQFF,TGTGCCAGCAGCCAAGGTGACAGGGATTTCAATGAGCAGTTCTTC
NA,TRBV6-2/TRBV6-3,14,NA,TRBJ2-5,CASSQGKSRETQYF,TGTGCCAGCAGTCAGGGAAAATCGAGGGAGACCCAGTACTTC
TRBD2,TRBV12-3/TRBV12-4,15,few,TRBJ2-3,CASSSRGGVTDTQYF,TGTGCCAGCAGTTCCCGCGGGGGGGTCACAGATACGCAGTATTTT
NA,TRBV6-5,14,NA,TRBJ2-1,CASNLDSSYNEQFF,TGTGCCAGCAACCTGGACAGCTCCTACAATGAGCAGTTCTTC
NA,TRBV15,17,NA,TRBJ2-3,CATSRALRQRGTDTQYF,TGTGCCACCAGCAGAGCCCTCCGCCAGCGTGGCACAGATACGCAGTATTTT
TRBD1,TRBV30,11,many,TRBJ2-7,CACHRGGEQYF,TGTGCCTGCCACAGGGGCGGCGAGCAGTACTTC
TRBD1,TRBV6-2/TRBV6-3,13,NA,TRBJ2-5,CASSSGTGRTQYF,TGTGCCAGCAGCTCCGGGACAGGGAGGACCCAGTACTTC
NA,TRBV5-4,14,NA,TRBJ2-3,CASSLEVITDTQYF,TGTGCCAGCAGCTTAGAAGTTATCACAGATACGCAGTATTTT
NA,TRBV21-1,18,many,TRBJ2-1,CASSKAPRSGGLGNEQFF,TGTGCCAGCAGCAAAGCCCCTCGTAGCGGGGGGCTAGGGAATGAGCAGTTCTTC
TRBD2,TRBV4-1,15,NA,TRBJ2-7,CASSQELAGPYEQYF,TGCGCCAGCAGCCAAGAGCTAGCGGGACCCTACGAGCAGTACTTC
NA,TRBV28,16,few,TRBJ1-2,CASSLAAKGPNYGYTF,TGTGCCAGCAGTTTAGCCGCGAAGGGGCCAAACTATGGCTACACCTTC
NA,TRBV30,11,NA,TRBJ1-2,CAWRRHAGYTF,TGTGCCTGGAGGAGGCACGCTGGCTACACCTTC
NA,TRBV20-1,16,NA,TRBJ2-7,CSARDRAAGLSYEQYF,TGCAGTGCTAGAGATAGGGCTGCGGGGCTCTCCTACGAGCAGTACTTC
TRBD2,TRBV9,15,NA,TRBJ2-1,CASTHRDYPPLEQFF,TGTGCCAGCACGCACCGGGACTACCCCCCTCTTGAGCAGTTCTTC
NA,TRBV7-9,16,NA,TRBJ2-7,CASSLAVSGRPYEQYF,TGTGCCAGCAGCTTAGCGGTATCGGGACGACCCTACGAGCAGTACTTC
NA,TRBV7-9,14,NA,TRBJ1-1,CASSFEGWNTEAFF,TGTGCCAGCAGCTTTGAGGGGTGGAACACTGAAGCTTTCTTT
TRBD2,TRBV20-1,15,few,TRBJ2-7,CSAGRGTRGSYEQYF,TGCAGTGCCGGGAGGGGCACCCGCGGCTCCTACGAGCAGTACTTC
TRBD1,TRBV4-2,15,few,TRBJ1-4,CASSLRSGGDEKLFF,TGTGCCAGCAGCCTTCGCTCAGGGGGCGATGAAAAACTGTTTTTT
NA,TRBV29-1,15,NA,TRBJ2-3,CSVGNRGGGTDTQYF,TGCAGCGTCGGGAACAGGGGAGGAGGTACAGATACGCAGTATTTT
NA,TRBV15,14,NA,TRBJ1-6,CATRLDRIASPLHF,TGTGCCACCAGACTGGATCGGATCGCTTCACCCCTCCACTTT
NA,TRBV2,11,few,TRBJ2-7,CASRISYEQYF,TGTGCCAGCAGGATCTCCTACGAGCAGTACTTC
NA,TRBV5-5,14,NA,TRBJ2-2,CASSHTVSTGELFF,TGTGCCAGCAGCCACACAGTGAGCACCGGGGAGCTGTTTTTT